This T cell receptor beta chain appears in the sequencing data of a study of T-cell memory formation after mild COVID-19. Whole-study results and caveats: CD4/CD8 balance held among clones contracting day 15 to 85, and later expanders leaned CD4+. Most CD4+ clones that shrank were in CM and EM, while CD8+ ones turned up in EMRA. Pre-infection memory showed some responding clones, and this suggested that cross-reactive memory joined.

Germline lookup yields CDR1 KGHSH and CDR2 LQKENI. The CDR3 is made up of 14 amino acids. V dropped 6 bases and J dropped 0 bases, with 9 bases sitting between them. This clonotype was counted many times. Antigen unknown. TCRdb used MiXCR to reprocess the 5' RACE reads, holding one entry per CDR3 protein. The data show about 290,000 distinct CDR3 sequences, around a sixth seen once. The source of this sequence is a man between 18 and 35 years old who had mild COVID-19 (a few samples of this study predate the infection). Cell type and time point are not known. The J gene is TRBJ2-4, the V gene TRBV18; D could derive from TRBD1 or TRBD2 (6 bases each). Sequenced: PBMCs or a T cell subset sorted from them (not recorded which). CDR3 DNA sequence: TGTGCCAGCTCCCCGGGGGCAGCCAAAAACATTCAGTACTTC. It translates to CASSPGAAKNIQYF.